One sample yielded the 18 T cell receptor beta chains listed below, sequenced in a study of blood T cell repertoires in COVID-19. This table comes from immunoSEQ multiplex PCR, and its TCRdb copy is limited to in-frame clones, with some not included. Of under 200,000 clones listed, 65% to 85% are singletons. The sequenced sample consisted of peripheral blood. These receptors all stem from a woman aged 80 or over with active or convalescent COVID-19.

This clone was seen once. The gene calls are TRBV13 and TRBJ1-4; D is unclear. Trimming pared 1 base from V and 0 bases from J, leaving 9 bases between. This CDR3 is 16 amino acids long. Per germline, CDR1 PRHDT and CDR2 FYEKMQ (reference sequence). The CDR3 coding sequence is TGTGCCAGCAGCTTAGTTGGCAGCGCAACTAATGAAAAACTGTTTTTT. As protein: CASSLVGSATNEKLFF.

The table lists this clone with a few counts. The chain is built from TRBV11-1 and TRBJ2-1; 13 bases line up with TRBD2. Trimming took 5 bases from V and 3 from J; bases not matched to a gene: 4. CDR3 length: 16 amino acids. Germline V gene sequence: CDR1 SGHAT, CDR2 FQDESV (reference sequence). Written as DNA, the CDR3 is TGTGCCAGCAGCCGGACTAGCGGGGGCTTCTACAATGAGCAGTTCTTC. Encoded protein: CASSRTSGGFYNEQFF.

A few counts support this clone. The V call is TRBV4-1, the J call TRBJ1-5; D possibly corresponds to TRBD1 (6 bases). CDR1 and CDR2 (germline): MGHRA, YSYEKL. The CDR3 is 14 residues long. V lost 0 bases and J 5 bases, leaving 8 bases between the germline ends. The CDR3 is CASSQDAGDQPQHF. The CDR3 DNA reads TGCGCCAGCAGCCAAGACGCAGGGGATCAGCCCCAGCATTTT.

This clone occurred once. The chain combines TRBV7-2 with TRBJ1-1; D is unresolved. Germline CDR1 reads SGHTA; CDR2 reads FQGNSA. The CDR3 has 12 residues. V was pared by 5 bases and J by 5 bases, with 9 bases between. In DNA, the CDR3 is TGTGCCAGCAGCCCGGGAGGGACTGAAGCTTTCTTT. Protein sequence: CASSPGGTEAFF.

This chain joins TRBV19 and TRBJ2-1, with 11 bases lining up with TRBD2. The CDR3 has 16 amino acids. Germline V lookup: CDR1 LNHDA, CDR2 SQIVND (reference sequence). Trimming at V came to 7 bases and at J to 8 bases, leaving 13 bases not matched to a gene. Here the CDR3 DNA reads TGTGCCAGTAAGGACCCGGGACTAGCGGATAAGGATGAGCAGTTCTTC. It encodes CASKDPGLADKDEQFF.

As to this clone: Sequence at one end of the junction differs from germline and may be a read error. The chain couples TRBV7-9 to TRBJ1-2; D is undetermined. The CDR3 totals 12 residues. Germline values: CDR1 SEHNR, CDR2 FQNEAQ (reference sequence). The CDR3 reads CASSSTDYGYTF. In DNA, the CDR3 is TGTGCCAGCAGCTCCACCGACTACGGCTACACCTTC.

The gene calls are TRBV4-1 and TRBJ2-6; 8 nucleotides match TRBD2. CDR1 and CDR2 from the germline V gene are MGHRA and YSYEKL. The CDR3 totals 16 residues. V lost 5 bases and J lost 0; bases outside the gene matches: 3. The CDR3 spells CASSTGGSSGANVLTF. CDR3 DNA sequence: TGCGCCAGCAGCACGGGGGGGTCCTCTGGGGCCAACGTCCTGACTTTC.

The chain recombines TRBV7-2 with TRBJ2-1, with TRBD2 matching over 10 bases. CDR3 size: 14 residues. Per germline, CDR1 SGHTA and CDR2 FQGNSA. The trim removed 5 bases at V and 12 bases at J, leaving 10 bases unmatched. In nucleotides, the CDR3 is TGTGCCAGCAGCGAACTAGCGGGGAAGTTCGGGCAGTTCTTC. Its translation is CASSELAGKFGQFF.

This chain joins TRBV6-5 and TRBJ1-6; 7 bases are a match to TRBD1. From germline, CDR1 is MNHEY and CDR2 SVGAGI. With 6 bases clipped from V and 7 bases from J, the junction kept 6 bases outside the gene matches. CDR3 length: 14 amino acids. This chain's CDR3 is CASSRGQINSPLHF. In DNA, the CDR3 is TGTGCCAGCAGCAGGGGACAGATCAATTCACCCCTCCACTTT.

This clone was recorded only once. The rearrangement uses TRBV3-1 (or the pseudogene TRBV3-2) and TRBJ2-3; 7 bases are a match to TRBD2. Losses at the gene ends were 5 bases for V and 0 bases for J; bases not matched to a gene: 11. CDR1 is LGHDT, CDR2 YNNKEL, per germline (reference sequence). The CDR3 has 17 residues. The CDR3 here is CASSERSSGFSTDTQYF. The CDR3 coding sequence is TGTGCCAGCAGCGAGCGTAGTAGCGGGTTTAGCACAGATACGCAGTATTTT.

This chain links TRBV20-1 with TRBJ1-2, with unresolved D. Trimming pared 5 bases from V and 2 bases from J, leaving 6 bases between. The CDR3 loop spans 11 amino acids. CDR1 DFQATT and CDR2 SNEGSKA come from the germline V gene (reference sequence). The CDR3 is CSAPGNYGYTF. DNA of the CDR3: TGCAGTGCTCCGGGAAACTATGGCTACACCTTC.

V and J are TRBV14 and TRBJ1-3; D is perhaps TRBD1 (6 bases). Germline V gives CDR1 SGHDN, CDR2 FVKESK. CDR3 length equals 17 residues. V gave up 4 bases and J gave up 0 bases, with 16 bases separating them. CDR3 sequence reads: CASSPPYGQNSGNTIYF. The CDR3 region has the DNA TGTGCCAGCAGCCCCCCCTACGGACAGAACTCTGGAAACACCATATATTTT.

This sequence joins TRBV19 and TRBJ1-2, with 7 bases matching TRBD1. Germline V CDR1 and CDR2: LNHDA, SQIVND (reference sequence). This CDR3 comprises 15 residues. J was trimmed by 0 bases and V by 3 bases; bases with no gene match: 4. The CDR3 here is CASSMGQPSNYGYTF. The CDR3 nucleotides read TGTGCCAGTAGTATGGGACAGCCTTCTAACTATGGCTACACCTTC.

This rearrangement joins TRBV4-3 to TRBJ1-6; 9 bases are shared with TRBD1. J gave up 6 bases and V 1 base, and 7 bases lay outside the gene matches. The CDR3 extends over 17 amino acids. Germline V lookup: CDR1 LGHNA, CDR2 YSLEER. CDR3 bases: TGCGCCAGCAGCCAAGGGTCCCCGACAGGGGGTAATTCACCCCTCCACTTT. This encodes CASSQGSPTGGNSPLHF.

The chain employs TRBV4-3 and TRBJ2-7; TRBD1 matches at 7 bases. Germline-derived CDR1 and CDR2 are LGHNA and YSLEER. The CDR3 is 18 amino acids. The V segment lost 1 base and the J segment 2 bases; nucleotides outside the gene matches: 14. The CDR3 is CASSQGSLRQGPTYEQYF. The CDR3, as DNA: TGCGCCAGCAGCCAAGGGTCATTGAGACAGGGTCCTACCTACGAGCAGTACTTC.

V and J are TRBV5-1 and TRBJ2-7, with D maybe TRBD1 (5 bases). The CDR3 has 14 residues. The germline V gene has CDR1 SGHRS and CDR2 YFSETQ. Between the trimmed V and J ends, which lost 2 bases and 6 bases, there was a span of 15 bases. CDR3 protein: CASSFSQGRGEQYF. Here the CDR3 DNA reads TGCGCCAGCAGCTTCTCCCAGGGAAGGGGCGAGCAGTACTTC.

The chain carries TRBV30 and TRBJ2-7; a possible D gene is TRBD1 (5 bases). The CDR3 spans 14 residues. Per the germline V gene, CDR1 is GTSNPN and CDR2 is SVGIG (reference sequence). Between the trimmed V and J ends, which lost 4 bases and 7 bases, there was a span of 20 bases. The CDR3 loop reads CAWTQKGALGEQYF. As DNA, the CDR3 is TGTGCCTGGACTCAAAAAGGGGCCCTTGGAGAGCAGTACTTC.

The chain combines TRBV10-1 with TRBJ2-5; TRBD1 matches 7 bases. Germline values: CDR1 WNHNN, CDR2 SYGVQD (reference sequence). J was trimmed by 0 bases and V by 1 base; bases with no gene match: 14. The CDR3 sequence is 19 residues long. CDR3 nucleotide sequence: TGCGCCAGCAGTGAGTTCTTCTACGACAGGGCGAATAACCAAGAGACCCAGTACTTC. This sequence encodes CASSEFFYDRANNQETQYF.